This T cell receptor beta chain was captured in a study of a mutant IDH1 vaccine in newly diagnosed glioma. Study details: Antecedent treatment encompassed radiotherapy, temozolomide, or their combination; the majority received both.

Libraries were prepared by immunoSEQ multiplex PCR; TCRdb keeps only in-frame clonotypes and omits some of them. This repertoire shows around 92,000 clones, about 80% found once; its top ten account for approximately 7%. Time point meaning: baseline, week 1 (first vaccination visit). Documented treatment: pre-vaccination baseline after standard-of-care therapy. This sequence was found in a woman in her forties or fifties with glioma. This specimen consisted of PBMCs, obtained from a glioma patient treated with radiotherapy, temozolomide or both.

The CDR3 loop is CASSRSRDGRSYEQYF. CDR3 coding DNA: TGTGCCAGCAGCAGATCCCGGGACGGGCGCTCCTACGAGCAGTACTTC. The rearrangement links TRBV11-2 to TRBJ2-7, with D perhaps matching TRBD1 or TRBD2 (5 bases each). V was trimmed by 5 bases and J by 0 bases, leaving 17 bases between them. This CDR3 spans 16 amino acids. CDR1 and CDR2 from the germline V gene are SGHAT and FQNNGV.